This TCR beta chain was recovered during a study of beta chain features in type 1 diabetes. Since all of the isolated RNA was reverse transcribed, expressed TCRB transcripts were what got sequenced. Method: immunoSEQ multiplex PCR; TCRdb's copy keeps in-frame clones and lacks some. The data hold just over 450,000 clones, with about 32% observed a single time. This clone appeared a few times. With 0 bases removed from V and 3 bases from J, the gap between germline ends came to 8 bases. Germline lookup yields CDR1 GTSNPN and CDR2 SVGIG (reference sequence). The CDR3 extends over 14 amino acids. The J gene is TRBJ2-2, the V gene TRBV30; D remains unclear. The material sequenced was naive CD4+ T cells from blood. This TCR derives from a man aged 18-30 years in good health. This CDR3 reads CAWSVQTHTGELFF. CDR3 in DNA: TGTGCCTGGAGTGTCCAGACTCACACCGGGGAGCTGTTTTTT.